Shown below are 5 T cell receptor beta chains from a single sample sequenced in a study of cytomegalovirus exposure and HLA in healthy donors. With 60 Vbeta and 13 Jbeta primers, the PCR was carried out. Clones were sequenced by immunoSEQ multiplex PCR, and TCRdb holds only the in-frame ones, with some missing. Among fewer than 250,000 clones listed, 75% to 85% were seen once. What was sequenced was PBMCs. These TCRs come from a woman between 45 and 65 years old in good health and CMV-seronegative.

The V and J genes are TRBV7-2 and TRBJ2-5; D is uncertain. The J call is in doubt because the DNA end fits TRBJ2-7 better. Germline V gene data show CDR1 as SGHTA and CDR2 as FQGNSA. The CDR3 spans 11 residues. The CDR3 sequence: CASSVSYEQYF. In DNA form, the CDR3 reads TGTGCCAGCAGCGTCTCCTACGAGCAGTACTTC.

This chain links TRBV5-4 with TRBJ1-6; D is perhaps TRBD1 (5 bases). Per germline, CDR1 SGHNT and CDR2 YYREEE (reference sequence). The CDR3 has 14 residues. With 9 bases removed from V and 0 bases from J, the gap between germline ends came to 10 bases. This chain's CDR3 is CAMGGGSYNSPLHF. The DNA of the CDR3 is TGTGCCATGGGGGGGGGCTCCTATAATTCACCCCTCCACTTT.

The chain joins TRBV19 to TRBJ1-1, with D unclear. The V gene's germline CDR1 is LNHDA and CDR2 SQIVND (reference sequence). This CDR3 is 15 amino acids long. The V end lost 0 bases, the J end lost 0 bases, and 8 bases lay between the germline ends. The CDR3 is CASSIESRMNTEAFF. For the CDR3, the DNA is TGTGCCAGTAGTATAGAATCGAGAATGAACACTGAAGCTTTCTTT.

This chain links TRBV6-4 with TRBJ2-7, with TRBD2 matching over 14 bases. V was clipped by 6 bases and J by 7 bases; unmatched bases: 14. This CDR3 has 17 residues. Germline V gene lookup returns CDR1 MRHNA and CDR2 SNTAGT. Here the CDR3 DNA reads TGTGCCAGCAGCTCCAGACTAGCGGGAGGGCTATTGGATGAGCAGTACTTC. Residues: CASSSRLAGGLLDEQYF.

The chain recombines TRBV29-1 with TRBJ2-7, with D tentatively TRBD1 (6 bases). Trimming stripped 7 bases from V and 3 bases from J, with 16 bases between. CDR1 and CDR2 from the germline V gene are SQVTM and ANQGSEA. The CDR3 loop spans 13 amino acids. CDR3 DNA: TGCAGCGCTCGCCCACAACAGGGCTACGAGCAGTACTTC. This translates into CSARPQQGYEQYF.